This T cell receptor (beta chain) was found in a study of blood T cell repertoires in COVID-19. Study at large: T cells, B-cell-depleted T cells, or PBMCs provided the cDNA or gDNA that served as material.

Generated by immunoSEQ multiplex PCR, the TCRdb table keeps only in-frame clones and is missing some. The sample has about 370,000 clones, around 90% seen once. This CDR3 region has 16 residues. Looked up from germline, CDR1 is LNHNV and CDR2 is YYDKDF (reference sequence). The ends lost 3 bases at V and 1 base at J; junction bases unmatched: 4. V gene TRBV15 combines with J gene TRBJ1-5, with 9 bases identical to TRBD1. This sequence was found in a man aged 18 to 35 with active or convalescent COVID-19. Sequencing used peripheral blood. As DNA, the CDR3 is TGTGCCACCAGCAGCGACAGGGGGGGAAGCAATCAGCCCCAGCATTTT. It encodes CATSSDRGGSNQPQHF.